The 29 T cell receptor beta chains reported below all come from one sample, sequenced in a study of lymphopenia after photon versus proton radiotherapy. Assay used: immunoSEQ multiplex PCR; TCRdb lists only in-frame clones, some missing. The table has roughly 41,000 clones, roughly 84% seen once; the top ten hold 2.9%. Sequenced here: peripheral blood, sampled from a patient treated with photon-based radiotherapy. These receptors were collected from a man over 45 with gastric cancer.

This chain joins TRBV5-6 and TRBJ2-7, with D hard to call. Trimming cost V 2 bases and J 5 bases, with 5 bases left between them. CDR1 SGHDT and CDR2 YYEEEE come from the germline V gene. This CDR3 has 11 residues. Here the CDR3 reads CASSFRHEQYF. CDR3 nucleotide sequence: TGTGCCAGCAGCTTTCGCCACGAGCAGTACTTC.

The V gene is TRBV5-1, the J gene TRBJ2-2, with D uncertain. Germline CDR1 is SGHRS and CDR2 is YFSETQ. V dropped 0 bases and J dropped 1 base, with 7 bases sitting between them. CDR3 length: 15 residues. The chain's CDR3 is CASSLAMVNTGELFF. CDR3 DNA sequence: TGCGCCAGCAGCTTGGCGATGGTGAACACCGGGGAGCTGTTTTTT.

A word on this clone: The same CDR3 is also encoded by other DNA sequences in this sample. The chain recombines TRBV6-6 with TRBJ2-7, with TRBD1 matching over 10 bases. J lost 4 bases, V lost 2 bases, and 2 bases had no gene match. The length of the CDR3 is 14 residues. Germline CDR1 and CDR2: MNHNY and SVGAGI (reference sequence). The CDR3 DNA reads TGTGCCAGCAGTTACCGGACAGGGGGTTACGAGCAGTACTTC. It yields the protein CASSYRTGGYEQYF.

The CDR3, as DNA: TGTGCCAGCACCAGGACGGAGATACTCACTGAAGCTTTCTTT. It specifies CASTRTEILTEAFF. This sequence joins TRBV2 and TRBJ1-1; no clear D gene. The germline V gene has CDR1 SNHLY and CDR2 FYNNEI. The CDR3 contains 14 residues. V lost 7 bases to trimming and J lost 4 bases, with 16 bases between them.

CDR3 nucleotides: TGCGCCAGCAGCCCTCCCACAGGGCGGAACACTGAAGCTTTCTTT. It specifies CASSPPTGRNTEAFF. V is TRBV4-1 and J is TRBJ1-1, with D perhaps TRBD1 (6 bases). Trimming took off 4 bases at V and 1 base at J, with 13 bases between the two ends. The germline V gene has CDR1 MGHRA and CDR2 YSYEKL. The CDR3 sequence is 15 residues long.

The chain carries TRBV6-6 and TRBJ2-1; 12 nucleotides agree with TRBD2. This CDR3 comprises 15 residues. V was clipped by 2 bases and J by 14 bases; unmatched bases: 10. Germline V lookup: CDR1 MNHNY, CDR2 SVGAGI (reference sequence). The CDR3 loop reads CASSYEMTSGSLEFF. For the CDR3, the DNA is TGTGCCAGCAGTTACGAGATGACTAGCGGGAGTTTGGAGTTCTTC.

This clone was counted once. The CDR3 does not close with the conserved phenylalanine or tryptophan, likely indicating a read error. It is unclear where the CDR3 begins or ends on the DNA, so no DNA is shown, and the CDR3 is as TCRdb lists it. V usage is TRBV5-1 and J usage is TRBJ1-1; the table calls TRBD1, which could not be checked here. CDR1 is SGHRS, CDR2 YFSETQ, per germline. The CDR3 length is 10 residues, termini included. CDR3 in amino acids: CASSSGDRAK.

V usage is TRBV11-2 and J usage is TRBJ2-7, with D possibly TRBD2 on 6 matching bases. CDR1 and CDR2 (germline): SGHAT, FQNNGV. V was cut by 3 bases and J by 4 bases, with 16 bases left in between. The CDR3 sequence is 15 residues long. The CDR3 DNA sequence: TGTGCCAGCAGCTTCGGGACTGGGACGACGTACGAGCAGTACTTC. Translated: CASSFGTGTTYEQYF.

A single count supports this clone. This sequence joins TRBV13 and TRBJ2-3; D is uncertain. The germline gives CDR1 PRHDT, CDR2 FYEKMQ (reference sequence). The V and J ends lost 5 bases and 4 bases respectively, with 22 bases between them. The CDR3 spans 17 residues. The chain's CDR3 is CASSPLVPEPTPDTQYF. CDR3 sequence (DNA): TGTGCCAGCAGCCCCCTGGTCCCAGAACCAACCCCAGATACGCAGTATTTT.

The genes are TRBV14 and TRBJ1-1; D is undetermined. Germline assignment: CDR1 SGHDN and CDR2 FVKESK. The V gene lost 0 bases and the J gene lost 3 bases, with 11 bases spanning the gap. This CDR3 has 15 residues. The CDR3 reads CASSQDDLSYTEAFF. The CDR3 coding sequence is TGTGCCAGCAGCCAAGACGACTTAAGCTACACTGAAGCTTTCTTT. Drawing the rest from reference TRBV14 and TRBJ1-1, the complete variable domain is EAGVTQFPSHSVIEKGQTVTLRCDPISGHDNLYWYRRVMGKEIKFLLHFVKESKQDESGMPNNRFLAERTGGTYSTLKVQPAELEDSGVYFCASSQDDLSYTEAFFGQGTRLTVV.

This chain connects TRBV6-5 to TRBJ1-1; the D is unclear. Germline assignment: CDR1 MNHEY and CDR2 SVGAGI. There are 13 residues in the CDR3. Trimming left V 5 bases short and J 12 bases short, with 19 bases between. CDR3 region: CASSEVSHDGSFF. As DNA, the CDR3 is TGTGCCAGCAGTGAAGTATCCCATGATGGGTCTTTCTTT.

The chain links TRBV13 to TRBJ2-7; 8 bases align to TRBD2. With 8 bases clipped from V and 4 bases from J, the junction kept 10 bases outside the gene matches. CDR1 is PRHDT, CDR2 FYEKMQ, per germline (reference sequence). This CDR3 comprises 14 residues. The CDR3 sequence: CASRASGRKYEQYF. The DNA of the CDR3 is TGTGCCAGCCGGGCGAGCGGGAGAAAGTACGAGCAGTACTTC.

V gene TRBV9 combines with J gene TRBJ2-2; 7 bases align to TRBD1. The germline CDR1 and CDR2 sequences are SGDLS and YYNGEE. Trimming took 4 bases from V and 6 from J; bases not matched to a gene: 15. This CDR3 has 17 amino acids. The DNA of the CDR3 is TGTGCCAGCAGCCCATCAGCGGTAGGGGGCCGGGCCGGGGAGCTGTTTTTT. Translating gives CASSPSAVGGRAGELFF.

The CDR3 DNA sequence: TGCGCCAGCAGCGAGGGAGCAACTAATGAAAAACTGTTTTTT. As protein: CASSEGATNEKLFF. The genes are TRBV5-1 and TRBJ1-4; D not resolved. The ends were cut back, 4 bases at V and 0 bases at J, with 7 bases in the middle. The V gene's germline CDR1 is SGHRS and CDR2 YFSETQ. This CDR3 region has 14 residues.

The chain is built from TRBV25-1 and TRBJ2-7, with D possibly being TRBD2 (5 bases). CDR1 MGHDK and CDR2 SYGVNS come from the germline V gene. Trimming pared 0 bases from V and 2 bases from J, leaving 8 bases between. CDR3 length: 14 residues. The CDR3 loop reads CASSEYGNPYEQYF. The CDR3 DNA reads as TGTGCCAGCAGTGAATACGGGAACCCCTACGAGCAGTACTTC.

The chain combines TRBV27 with TRBJ2-1, with TRBD2 identical over 7 bases. The CDR3 is 19 amino acids. V gave up 0 bases and J gave up 0 bases; unmatched junction bases: 11. Germline CDR1 reads MNHEY; CDR2 reads SMNVEV (reference sequence). CDR3 region: CASSLSRVLGGNSYNEQFF. DNA of the CDR3: TGTGCCAGCAGTTTATCTCGAGTTCTGGGGGGGAACTCCTACAATGAGCAGTTCTTC.

The CDR3 coding sequence is TGTGCCAGCATAGACTCTTCTAGCACAGATACGCAGTATTTT. Translating it yields CASIDSSSTDTQYF. The chain has TRBV6-5 and TRBJ2-3, with unresolved D. Trimming cost V 7 bases and J 0 bases, with 11 bases left between them. Germline V CDR1 and CDR2: MNHEY, SVGAGI. This CDR3 is 14 amino acids long.

The chain recombines TRBV5-4 with TRBJ2-5; 11 bases match TRBD1. CDR3 length: 16 amino acids. Germline CDR1 SGHNT, CDR2 YYREEE (reference sequence). Trimming removed 4 bases from V and 11 bases from J; junction bases left unmatched: 16. The DNA for the CDR3 is TGTGCCAGCAGCCGCGGCCGGGACAGGGGGACTAAGGAGCAGTACTTC. Translating gives CASSRGRDRGTKEQYF.

J is TRBJ1-1 and V is TRBV7-6; D uncertain. The CDR3 runs to 11 residues. V was pared by 5 bases and J by 1 base, with 2 bases between. Per the germline V gene, CDR1 is SGHVS and CDR2 is FNYEAQ. In DNA form, the CDR3 reads TGTGCCAGCAGCCAGAACACTGAAGCTTTCTTT. Translating it yields CASSQNTEAFF.

The chain is built from TRBV7-2 and TRBJ2-1; D is perhaps TRBD2 (5 bases). CDR3 length equals 16 residues. Germline lookup yields CDR1 SGHTA and CDR2 FQGNSA. Trimming pared 2 bases from V and 3 bases from J, leaving 14 bases between. The CDR3, as DNA: TGTGCCAGCAGCTTAATTCGGGGAACTTACTACAATGAGCAGTTCTTC. Translation gives CASSLIRGTYYNEQFF.

The rearrangement links TRBV30 to TRBJ1-1, with D unclear. Germline CDR1 GTSNPN, CDR2 SVGIG (reference sequence). The CDR3 runs to 12 residues. V gave up 1 base and J gave up 0 bases, with 3 bases separating them. CDR3 residues: CAWSGVNTEAFF. The CDR3 coding sequence is TGTGCCTGGAGTGGCGTGAACACTGAAGCTTTCTTT.

This chain joins TRBV7-2 and TRBJ2-5, with TRBD2 matching over 7 bases. The germline V gene has CDR1 SGHTA and CDR2 FQGNSA. This CDR3 has 15 residues. V was clipped by 5 bases and J by 5 bases; unmatched bases: 11. This chain's CDR3 is CASSKIPGGRETQYF. CDR3 coding DNA: TGTGCCAGCAGCAAGATACCGGGAGGCAGGGAGACCCAGTACTTC.

The V gene is TRBV7-6, the J gene TRBJ2-1; 10 bases fit TRBD2. The CDR3 runs 15 residues. Germline V gives CDR1 SGHVS, CDR2 FNYEAQ. With 0 bases clipped from V and 9 bases from J, the junction kept 5 bases outside the gene matches. The CDR3 loop reads CASSLALAGEVEQFF. Here the CDR3 DNA reads TGTGCCAGCAGCTTAGCCCTAGCGGGAGAGGTTGAGCAGTTCTTC.

CDR3 residues: CASRLSGTSGSYEQYF. CDR3 coding DNA: TGTGCCAGCAGGCTGTCCGGGACTAGCGGGTCCTACGAGCAGTACTTC. This sequence joins TRBV14 and TRBJ2-7; 12 bases map to TRBD2. The CDR3 totals 16 residues. Germline V gene sequence: CDR1 SGHDN, CDR2 FVKESK. V gave up 6 bases and J gave up 1 base; unmatched junction bases: 7.

CDR3: CASSPGIAKNIQYF. The CDR3 coding sequence is TGTGCCAGCAGCCCAGGGATAGCCAAAAACATTCAGTACTTC. This sequence joins TRBV14 and TRBJ2-4; a possible D gene is TRBD1 (5 bases). In germline, CDR1 is SGHDN, CDR2 FVKESK. The CDR3 sequence is 14 residues long. V was trimmed by 4 bases and J by 0 bases, leaving 7 bases between them.

The rearrangement uses TRBV9 and TRBJ1-1; D possibly corresponds to TRBD1 (5 bases). V was shortened by 9 bases and J by 3 bases, with 12 bases between the two germline ends. The CDR3 contains 12 residues. Germline V lookup: CDR1 SGDLS, CDR2 YYNGEE. CDR3 nucleotides: TGTGCCACCGGGGACGGTTACACTGAAGCTTTCTTT. It yields the protein CATGDGYTEAFF.

The rearrangement joins TRBV5-5 to TRBJ2-5; 13 bases match TRBD2. J lost 2 bases, V lost 3 bases, and 10 bases had no gene match. Germline assignment: CDR1 SGHKS and CDR2 YYEKEE (reference sequence). The length of the CDR3 is 18 residues. Here the CDR3 reads CASSSGATGLAGQETQYF. DNA for the CDR3: TGTGCCAGCAGCTCTGGGGCCACGGGACTAGCGGGACAAGAGACCCAGTACTTC.

The V gene is TRBV30, the J gene TRBJ2-7, with TRBD1 identical over 11 bases. V trimming: 8 bases; J trimming: 2 bases; junction bases outside the gene matches: 8. Germline V gives CDR1 GTSNPN, CDR2 SVGIG (reference sequence). This CDR3 has 14 amino acids. CDR3 region: CAVDGTGGAYEQYF. CDR3 bases: TGTGCCGTAGATGGGACAGGGGGGGCCTACGAGCAGTACTTC.

The genes are TRBV6-5 and TRBJ2-2; possibly TRBD1 for D (6 bases). The CDR3 is made up of 13 amino acids. The germline V gene has CDR1 MNHEY and CDR2 SVGAGI. V was clipped by 4 bases and J by 3 bases, with 6 bases between them. DNA for the CDR3: TGTGCCAGCAGTTCAGGGGACACCGGGGAGCTGTTTTTT. Translating it yields CASSSGDTGELFF.